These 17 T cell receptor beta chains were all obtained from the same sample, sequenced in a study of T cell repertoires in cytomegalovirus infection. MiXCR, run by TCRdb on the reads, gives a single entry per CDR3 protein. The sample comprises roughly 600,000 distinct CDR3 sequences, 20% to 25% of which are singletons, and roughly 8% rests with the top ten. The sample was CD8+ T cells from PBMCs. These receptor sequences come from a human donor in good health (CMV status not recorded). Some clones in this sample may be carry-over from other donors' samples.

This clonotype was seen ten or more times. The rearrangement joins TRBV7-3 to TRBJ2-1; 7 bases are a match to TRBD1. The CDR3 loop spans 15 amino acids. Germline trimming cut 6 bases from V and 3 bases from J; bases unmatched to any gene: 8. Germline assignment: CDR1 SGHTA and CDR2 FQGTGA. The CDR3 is CASSQGQSYYNEQFF. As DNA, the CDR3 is TGTGCCAGCAGTCAGGGACAGTCCTACTACAATGAGCAGTTCTTC.

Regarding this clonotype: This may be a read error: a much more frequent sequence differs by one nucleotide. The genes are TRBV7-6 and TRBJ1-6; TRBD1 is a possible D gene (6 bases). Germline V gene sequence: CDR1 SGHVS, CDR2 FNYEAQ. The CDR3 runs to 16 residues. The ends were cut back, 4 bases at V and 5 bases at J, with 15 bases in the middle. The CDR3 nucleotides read TGTGCCAGCAGCTCCCGGGGAGGGACAAATAATTCACCCCTCCACTTT. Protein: CASSSRGGTNNSPLHF.

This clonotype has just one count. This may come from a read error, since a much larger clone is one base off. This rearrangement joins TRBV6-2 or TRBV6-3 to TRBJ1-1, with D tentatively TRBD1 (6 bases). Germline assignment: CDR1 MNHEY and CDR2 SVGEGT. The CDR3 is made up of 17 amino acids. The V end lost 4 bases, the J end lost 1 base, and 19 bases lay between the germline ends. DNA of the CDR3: TGTGCCAGCAGTTGGAACGAGGCAGGGGCACAGAACACTGAAGCTTTCTTT. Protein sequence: CASSWNEAGAQNTEAFF.

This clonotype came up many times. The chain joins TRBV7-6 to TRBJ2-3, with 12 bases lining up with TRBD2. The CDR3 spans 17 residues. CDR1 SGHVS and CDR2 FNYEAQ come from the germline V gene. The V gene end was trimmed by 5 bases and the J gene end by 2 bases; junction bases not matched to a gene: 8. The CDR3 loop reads CASSPGLAGTFTDTQYF. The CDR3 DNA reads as TGTGCCAGCAGCCCCGGACTAGCGGGAACATTCACAGATACGCAGTATTTT.

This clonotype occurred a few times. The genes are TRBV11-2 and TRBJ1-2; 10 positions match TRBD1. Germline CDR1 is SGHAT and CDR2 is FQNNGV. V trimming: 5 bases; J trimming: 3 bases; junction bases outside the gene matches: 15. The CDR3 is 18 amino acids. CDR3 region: CASSPTTLGTGVHYGYTF. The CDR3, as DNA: TGTGCCAGCAGCCCGACTACCCTCGGGACAGGGGTGCACTATGGCTACACCTTC.

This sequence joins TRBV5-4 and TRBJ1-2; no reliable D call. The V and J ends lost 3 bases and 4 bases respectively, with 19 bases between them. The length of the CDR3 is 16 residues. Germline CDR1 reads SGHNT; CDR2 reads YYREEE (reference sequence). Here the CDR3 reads CASSSPVEVFSYGYTF. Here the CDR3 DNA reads TGTGCCAGCAGCTCACCCGTCGAAGTCTTTAGCTATGGCTACACCTTC.

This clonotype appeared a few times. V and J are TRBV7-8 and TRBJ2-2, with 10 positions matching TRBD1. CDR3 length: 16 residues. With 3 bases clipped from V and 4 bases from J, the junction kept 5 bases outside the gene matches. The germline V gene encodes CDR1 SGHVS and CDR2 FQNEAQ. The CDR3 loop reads CASSFPGTGATGELFF. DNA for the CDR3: TGTGCCAGCAGCTTCCCCGGGACAGGGGCCACCGGGGAGCTGTTTTTT.

CDR3 in amino acids: CASSSPTGRTEAFF. The DNA for the CDR3 is TGTGCCAGCAGCTCGCCGACAGGTAGGACTGAAGCTTTCTTT. This chain connects TRBV7-9 to TRBJ1-1; tentatively, D is TRBD1 (6 bases). This CDR3 is 14 amino acids long. V was pared by 4 bases and J by 5 bases, with 14 bases between. Per the germline V gene, CDR1 is SEHNR and CDR2 is FQNEAQ (reference sequence).

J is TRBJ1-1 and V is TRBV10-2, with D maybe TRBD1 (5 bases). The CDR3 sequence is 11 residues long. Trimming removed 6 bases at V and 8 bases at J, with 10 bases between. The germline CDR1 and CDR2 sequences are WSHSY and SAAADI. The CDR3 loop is CASRKGAEAFF. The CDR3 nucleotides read TGCGCCAGCAGAAAAGGGGCAGAAGCTTTCTTT.

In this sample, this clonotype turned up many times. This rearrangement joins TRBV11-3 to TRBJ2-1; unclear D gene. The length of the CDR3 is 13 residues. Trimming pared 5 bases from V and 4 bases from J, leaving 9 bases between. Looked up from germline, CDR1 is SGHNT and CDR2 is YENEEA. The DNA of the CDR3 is TGTGCCAGCAGCCCCGCGGATTACAATGAGCAGTTCTTC. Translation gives CASSPADYNEQFF.

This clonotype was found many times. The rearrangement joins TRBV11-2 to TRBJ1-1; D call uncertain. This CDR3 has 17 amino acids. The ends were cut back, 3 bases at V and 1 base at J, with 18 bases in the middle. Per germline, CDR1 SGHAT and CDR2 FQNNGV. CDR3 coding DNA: TGTGCCAGCAGCTTTTGGTCGTCAGTTGGGAAGAACACTGAAGCTTTCTTT. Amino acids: CASSFWSSVGKNTEAFF.

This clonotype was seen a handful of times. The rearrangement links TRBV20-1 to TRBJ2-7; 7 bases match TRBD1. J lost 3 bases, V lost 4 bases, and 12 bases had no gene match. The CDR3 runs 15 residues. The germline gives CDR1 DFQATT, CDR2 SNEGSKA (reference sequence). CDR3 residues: CSATEVGTEFYEQYF. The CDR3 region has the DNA TGCAGTGCTACCGAGGTAGGGACAGAATTCTACGAGCAGTACTTC.

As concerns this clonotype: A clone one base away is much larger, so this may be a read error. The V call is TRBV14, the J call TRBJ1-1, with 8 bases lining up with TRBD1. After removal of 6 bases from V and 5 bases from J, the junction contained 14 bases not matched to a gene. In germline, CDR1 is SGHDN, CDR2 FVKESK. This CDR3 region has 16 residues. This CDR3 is CASRLYPGQETTEAFF. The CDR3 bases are TGTGCCAGCAGATTGTATCCGGGACAGGAAACTACTGAAGCTTTCTTT.

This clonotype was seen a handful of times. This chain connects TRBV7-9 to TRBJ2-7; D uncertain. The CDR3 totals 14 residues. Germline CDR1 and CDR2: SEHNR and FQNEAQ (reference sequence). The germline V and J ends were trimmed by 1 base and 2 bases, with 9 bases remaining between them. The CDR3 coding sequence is TGTGCCAGCAGCTTAGGTCAGTTCCCCTACGAGCAGTACGTC. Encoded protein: CASSLGQFPYEQYV.

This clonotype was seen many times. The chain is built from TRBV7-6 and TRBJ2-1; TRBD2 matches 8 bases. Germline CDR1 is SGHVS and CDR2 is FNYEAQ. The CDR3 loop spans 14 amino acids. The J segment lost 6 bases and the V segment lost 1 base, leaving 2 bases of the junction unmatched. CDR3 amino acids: CASSLVGGANEQFF. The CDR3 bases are TGTGCCAGCAGCTTAGTCGGGGGGGCCAATGAGCAGTTCTTC.

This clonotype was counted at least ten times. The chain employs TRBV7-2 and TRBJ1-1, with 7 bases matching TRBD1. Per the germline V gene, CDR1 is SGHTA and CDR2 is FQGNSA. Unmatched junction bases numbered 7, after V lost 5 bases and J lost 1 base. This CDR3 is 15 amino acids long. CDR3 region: CASSDRVGWNTEAFF. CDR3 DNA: TGTGCCAGCAGCGACAGGGTTGGGTGGAACACTGAAGCTTTCTTT.

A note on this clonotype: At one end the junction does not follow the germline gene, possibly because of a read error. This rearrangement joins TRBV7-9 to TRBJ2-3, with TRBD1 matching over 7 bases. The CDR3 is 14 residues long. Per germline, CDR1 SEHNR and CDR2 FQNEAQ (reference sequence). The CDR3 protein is CTSSSTGSTDTQYF. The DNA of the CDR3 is TGTACCAGCAGCTCGACAGGGTCCACAGATACGCAGTATTTT.